The entry below gives a single T cell receptor beta chain sequence along with its context. As yet, its antigen is unknown. The CDR3 is 14 residues long. Germline V CDR1 and CDR2: SGHRS, YFSETQ. Trimming left V 1 base short and J 3 bases short, with 7 bases between. The entry originates in a study of blood T cells in healthy people across ages. The authors ran a second PCR of roughly 6 to 12 cycles using a sample-barcoded 5' primer and a J-beta primer mix. TCRdb re-analysed the 5' RACE reads in MiXCR, keeping a single row per CDR3 protein. The table includes about 1.5 million distinct CDR3 sequences, around 39% detected once. Broader study findings: Conclusively comparing naive with antigen-experienced cells was impossible with unsorted PBMCs. Higher diversity and more naive CD4+ cells were features of long-lived donors, compared to aged donors.

The sample taken for sequencing was blood. The source of this sequence is a woman aged 18-35 years in good health. The gene calls are TRBV5-1 and TRBJ2-2; D not certain. CDR3 coding DNA: TGCGCCAGCAGCTTGCCCGGAGACACCGGGGAGCTGTTTTTT. Translating gives CASSLPGDTGELFF.